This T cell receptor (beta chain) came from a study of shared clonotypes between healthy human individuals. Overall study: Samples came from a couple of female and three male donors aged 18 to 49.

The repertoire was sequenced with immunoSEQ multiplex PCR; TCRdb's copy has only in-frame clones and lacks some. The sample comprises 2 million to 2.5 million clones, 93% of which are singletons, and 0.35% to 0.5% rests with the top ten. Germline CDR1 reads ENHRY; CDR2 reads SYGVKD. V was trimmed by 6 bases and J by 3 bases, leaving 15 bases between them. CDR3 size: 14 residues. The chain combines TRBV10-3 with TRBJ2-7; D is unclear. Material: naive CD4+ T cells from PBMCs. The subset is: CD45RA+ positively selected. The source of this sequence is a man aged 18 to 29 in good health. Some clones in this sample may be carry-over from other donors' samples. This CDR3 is CAIRADGVLYEQYF. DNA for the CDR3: TGTGCCATCAGAGCCGACGGTGTACTCTACGAGCAGTACTTC.